This T cell receptor (beta chain) originates from a study of cytomegalovirus exposure and HLA in healthy donors. V gave up 4 bases and J gave up 2 bases; unmatched junction bases: 5. The CDR3 spans 16 residues. CDR1 SGHRS and CDR2 YFSETQ come from the germline V gene. This PCR relied on a set of 60 Vbeta primers and 13 Jbeta primers. In the authors' workflow: Among the unique TCR beta chains that a later analysis counted, about 86 million in all, roughly 9.9 million were shared. Using immunoSEQ multiplex PCR, the repertoire was profiled, and TCRdb retains in-frame clones only, with some absent. The DNA was the basis for D and trimming; V, J and clone size are from that table. The table lists roughly 80,000 clones, 62% of them singletons.

This sequence joins TRBV5-1 and TRBJ1-3; TRBD1 matches at 11 bases. This TCR was sampled from a male donor in good health and CMV-seropositive. The specimen was PBMCs. CDR3 loop: CASSRDRGSAGNTIYF. The CDR3 nucleotides are TGCGCCAGCAGCCGGGACAGGGGGTCTGCTGGAAACACCATATATTTT. Supplemented by reference TRBV5-1 and TRBJ1-3, the full variable domain reads KAGVTQTPRYLIKTRGQQVTLSCSPISGHRSVSWYQQTPGQGLQFLFEYFSETQRNKGNFPGRFSGRQFSNSRSEMNVSTLELGDSALYLCASSRDRGSAGNTIYFGEGSWLTVV.